A single sample gave rise to the 22 T cell receptor beta chains below, sequenced in a study of blood T cells in healthy people across ages. Primers used in a second PCR of roughly 7 to 12 cycles were a sample-barcoded 5' primer and a J-beta primer mix. TCRdb re-derived calls from the 5' RACE reads in MiXCR, one entry per CDR3 protein. The table records about 760,000 distinct CDR3 sequences, 25% of them present only once. These data were likewise used in another study, on T cells of mothers and their children.

The sequenced sample consisted of blood. The receptors were gathered from a boy aged 5-17 years in good health.

The chain employs TRBV6-2 or TRBV6-3 and TRBJ2-5; D remains unclear. The germline V gene encodes CDR1 MNHEY and CDR2 SVGEGT. The V and J ends lost 4 bases and 5 bases respectively, with 20 bases between them. The CDR3 has 16 amino acids. In DNA form, the CDR3 reads TGTGCCAGCAGTTCAATAGAGGCGCGCTCCTCGGAGACCCAGTACTTC. Protein: CASSSIEARSSETQYF.

There are a few counts of this clonotype. Its ends do not fully match the called genes, so a read error is possible. The rearrangement links TRBV2 to TRBJ2-7, with 7 nucleotides matching TRBD1. The CDR3 has 13 amino acids. Germline V gene sequence: CDR1 SNHLY, CDR2 FYNNEI. CDR3 nucleotides: TGTGCCAGCAGAGGGACAGTCTCCTACGAGCGGTACTTC. It yields the protein CASRGTVSYERYF.

The V and J genes are TRBV4-3 and TRBJ2-3; D possibly corresponds to TRBD2 (6 bases). The CDR3 is 18 amino acids. Trimming cost V 0 bases and J 0 bases, with 16 bases left between them. Germline V CDR1 and CDR2: LGHNA, YSLEER. In nucleotides, the CDR3 is TGCGCCAGCAGCCAAGAGGCAGGAAGACTAGTAAGCACAGATACGCAGTATTTT. It is translated as CASSQEAGRLVSTDTQYF.

The chain employs TRBV7-9 and TRBJ2-6; D might be TRBD2 (5 bases). The CDR3 totals 16 residues. Trimming cost V 5 bases and J 0 bases, with 11 bases left between them. CDR1 and CDR2 (germline): SEHNR, FQNEAQ (reference sequence). This CDR3 is CASSMGALSGANVLTF. Written as DNA, the CDR3 is TGTGCCAGCAGCATGGGAGCCCTCTCTGGGGCCAACGTCCTGACTTTC.

As to this clonotype: The germline gene is not matched at one end of the junction; a read error may be the cause. The CDR3 DNA is TGTGCCAGCAGGGTGTCGTTAGGAGGGGGGGGCATTAAGTACTTC. Its protein is CASRVSLGGGGIKYF. The genes are TRBV28 and TRBJ2-4, with TRBD2 as a possible D gene (7 bases). The CDR3 totals 15 residues. The germline gives CDR1 MDHEN, CDR2 SYDVKM.

This clonotype was detected a few times. The chain recombines TRBV5-6 with TRBJ1-5; D is possibly TRBD1 (6 bases). The germline gives CDR1 SGHDT, CDR2 YYEEEE. The CDR3 is 13 amino acids. V dropped 7 bases and J dropped 5 bases, with 13 bases sitting between them. CDR3 DNA sequence: TGTGCCAGCTCTACAGGGTCGGATCAGCCCCAGCATTTT. This sequence encodes CASSTGSDQPQHF. Combining the CDR3 with reference TRBV5-6 and TRBJ1-5 gives the whole variable domain DAGVTQSPTHLIKTRGQQVTLRCSPKSGHDTVSWYQQALGQGPQFIFQYYEEEERQRGNFPDRFSGHQFPNYSSELNVNALLLGDSALYLCASSTGSDQPQHFGDGTRLSIL.

In its sample, this clonotype was seen a few times. The gene calls are TRBV20-1 and TRBJ2-5; 11 positions agree with TRBD2. The V gene end was trimmed by 0 bases and the J gene end by 5 bases; junction bases not matched to a gene: 11. The V gene's germline CDR1 is DFQATT and CDR2 SNEGSKA (reference sequence). CDR3 length: 17 residues. CDR3 amino acids: CSARDELAGVYYETQYF. The CDR3 nucleotides are TGCAGTGCTAGAGATGAACTAGCGGGAGTGTACTACGAGACCCAGTACTTC.

V usage is TRBV7-2 and J usage is TRBJ2-4; no firm D call. Germline V lookup: CDR1 SGHTA, CDR2 FQGNSA. Trimming removed 0 bases at V and 1 base at J, with 7 bases between. CDR3 length equals 15 residues. CDR3 nucleotides: TGTGCCAGCAGCTTAGCCGGGCCCGCCAAAAACATTCAGTACTTC. It specifies CASSLAGPAKNIQYF.

This clonotype appeared a few times. The chain has TRBV7-9 and TRBJ2-7; 7 nucleotides align to TRBD2. Losses at the gene ends were 5 bases for V and 2 bases for J; bases not matched to a gene: 9. Per the germline V gene, CDR1 is SEHNR and CDR2 is FQNEAQ (reference sequence). This CDR3 comprises 15 residues. DNA of the CDR3: TGTGCCAGCAGCCCCGCGGGAGTCCCTACCTACGAGCAGTACTTC. It translates to CASSPAGVPTYEQYF.

The genes are TRBV5-1 and TRBJ2-7; 10 nucleotides match TRBD2. Germline V gene lookup returns CDR1 SGHRS and CDR2 YFSETQ. This CDR3 comprises 14 residues. The junction had 6 bases not matched to a gene; V was cut back by 0 bases and J by 9 bases. The CDR3 is CASSLEPSGGWQYF. The CDR3, as DNA: TGCGCCAGCAGCTTGGAGCCTAGCGGGGGCTGGCAGTACTTC.

This clonotype was seen a handful of times. This rearrangement joins TRBV6-4 to TRBJ1-6; TRBD1 might be the D (5 bases). The length of the CDR3 is 13 residues. V lost 2 bases and J lost 10, with 9 bases in between. In germline, CDR1 is MRHNA, CDR2 SNTAGT. The CDR3 nucleotides are TGTGCCAGCAGTGACCAGGGTGGATCACCCCTCCACTTT. It yields the protein CASSDQGGSPLHF.

CDR3: CASSLWQGDYEQFF. The CDR3 DNA reads as TGTGCCAGCAGTTTGTGGCAGGGCGATTATGAGCAGTTCTTC. The chain has TRBV27 and TRBJ2-1; TRBD1 might be the D (5 bases). Trimming pared 3 bases from V and 8 bases from J, leaving 14 bases between. From germline, CDR1 is MNHEY and CDR2 SMNVEV (reference sequence). The CDR3 sequence is 14 residues long.

This chain links TRBV6-1 with TRBJ2-5; no reliable D call. CDR1 and CDR2 (germline): MNHNS, SASEGT. CDR3 size: 16 residues. The V end was cut by 2 bases, the J end by 0 bases, with 13 bases between. Written as DNA, the CDR3 is TGTGCCAGCAGTGAAATGGCGCGGTCGTACCAAGAGACCCAGTACTTC. Its protein product is CASSEMARSYQETQYF.

V usage is TRBV14 and J usage is TRBJ2-1; 8 nucleotides agree with TRBD2. Germline V CDR1 and CDR2: SGHDN, FVKESK. After removal of 3 bases from V and 6 bases from J, the junction contained 13 bases not matched to a gene. This CDR3 region has 17 residues. DNA for the CDR3: TGTGCCAGCAGCCAGGTATACGAAAGGACTAGCAGCAATGAGCAGTTCTTC. It encodes CASSQVYERTSSNEQFF.

This clonotype has only a few counts. The CDR3 sequence: CASKGPTSTDTQYF. Here the CDR3 DNA reads TGCGCCAGCAAAGGTCCTACCAGCACAGATACGCAGTATTTT. The chain couples TRBV5-1 to TRBJ2-3; D remains unclear. Trimming cost V 6 bases and J 0 bases, with 11 bases left between them. The CDR3 runs 14 residues. The germline V gene has CDR1 SGHRS and CDR2 YFSETQ. The full variable domain, in which reference TRBV5-1 and TRBJ2-3 provide the parts outside the CDR3, is KAGVTQTPRYLIKTRGQQVTLSCSPISGHRSVSWYQQTPGQGLQFLFEYFSETQRNKGNFPGRFSGRQFSNSRSEMNVSTLELGDSALYLCASKGPTSTDTQYFGPGTRLTVL.

This clonotype occurred many times. The chain employs TRBV7-2 and TRBJ2-7; 9 nucleotides agree with TRBD1. J lost 2 bases, V lost 4 bases, and 3 bases had no gene match. There are 14 residues in the CDR3. Germline loops: CDR1 SGHTA, CDR2 FQGNSA. DNA of the CDR3: TGTGCCAGCAGCTGGGGACAGGGCCCCTACGAGCAGTACTTC. This encodes CASSWGQGPYEQYF.

This chain joins TRBV20-1 and TRBJ2-7; D may correspond to TRBD1 or TRBD2 (6 bases each). Germline loops: CDR1 DFQATT, CDR2 SNEGSKA (reference sequence). V was cut by 5 bases and J by 0 bases, with 14 bases left in between. The CDR3 contains 14 residues. CDR3 in DNA: TGCAGTGCTTACAGGGACTCTCGCTCCTACGAGCAGTACTTC. Amino acid sequence: CSAYRDSRSYEQYF.

The gene calls are TRBV12-3 or TRBV12-4 and TRBJ2-1; D is possibly TRBD2 (5 bases). V lost 3 bases and J 4 bases, leaving 7 bases between the germline ends. The CDR3 runs to 13 residues. The CDR3 coding sequence is TGTGCCAGCAGTTTCGGGGATTACAATGAGCAGTTCTTC. This gives the protein CASSFGDYNEQFF.

This sequence joins TRBV20-1 and TRBJ2-5; D is unclear. The J call is in doubt because the DNA end fits TRBJ2-1 better. Germline CDR1 is DFQATT and CDR2 is SNEGSKA (reference sequence). This CDR3 contains 12 residues. CDR3 sequence: CSASAAYNEQFF. The CDR3 DNA sequence: TGCAGTGCTAGTGCTGCCTACAATGAGCAGTTCTTC.

This clonotype was counted only a few times. The chain uses TRBV6-5 and TRBJ2-7; D is perhaps TRBD2 (6 bases). CDR3 length: 11 amino acids. Trimming stripped 7 bases from V and 5 bases from J, with 9 bases between. Germline lookup yields CDR1 MNHEY and CDR2 SVGAGI. CDR3 protein: CASKGLHEQYF. The DNA of the CDR3 is TGTGCCAGCAAGGGACTCCACGAGCAGTACTTC.

The chain employs TRBV4-3 and TRBJ2-7, with 7 bases lining up with TRBD2. The CDR3 sequence is 15 residues long. V was pared by 0 bases and J by 3 bases, with 5 bases of the junction left unmatched. The germline CDR1 and CDR2 sequences are LGHNA and YSLEER. This chain's CDR3 is CASSQDSGQNYEQYF. CDR3 sequence (DNA): TGCGCCAGCAGCCAAGATAGCGGGCAGAACTACGAGCAGTACTTC.

The CDR3 bases are TGTGCCAGCAGCTTCTCAGCGGGAGCGTCCTACAATGAGCAGTTCTTC. Translated: CASSFSAGASYNEQFF. The rearrangement links TRBV11-2 to TRBJ2-1, with 8 bases that match TRBD2. This CDR3 region has 16 residues. The V and J ends lost 3 bases and 1 base, in that order; junction bases with no gene match: 5. The germline V gene encodes CDR1 SGHAT and CDR2 FQNNGV.